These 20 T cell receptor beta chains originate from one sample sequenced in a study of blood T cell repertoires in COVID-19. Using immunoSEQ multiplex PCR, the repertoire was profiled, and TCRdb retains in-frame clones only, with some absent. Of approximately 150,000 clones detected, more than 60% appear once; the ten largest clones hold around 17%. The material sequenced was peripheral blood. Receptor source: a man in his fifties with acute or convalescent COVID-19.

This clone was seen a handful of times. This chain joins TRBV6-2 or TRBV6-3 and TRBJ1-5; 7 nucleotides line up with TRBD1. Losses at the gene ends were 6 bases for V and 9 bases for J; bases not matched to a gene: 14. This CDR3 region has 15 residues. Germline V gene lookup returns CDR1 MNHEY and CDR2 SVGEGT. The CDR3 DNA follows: TGTGCCAGCAGCCGCGATGACAGGGATGTTCGGCCCCAGCATTTT. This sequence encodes CASSRDDRDVRPQHF.

This chain's CDR3 is CASSIGGFGDTQYF. The DNA for the CDR3 is TGTGCCAGTAGTATAGGCGGGTTCGGGGATACGCAGTATTTT. This sequence joins TRBV19 and TRBJ2-3, with D tentatively TRBD2 (5 bases). The CDR3 runs 14 residues. CDR1 and CDR2 from the germline V gene are LNHDA and SQIVND (reference sequence). V was trimmed by 1 base and J by 6 bases, leaving 11 bases between them.

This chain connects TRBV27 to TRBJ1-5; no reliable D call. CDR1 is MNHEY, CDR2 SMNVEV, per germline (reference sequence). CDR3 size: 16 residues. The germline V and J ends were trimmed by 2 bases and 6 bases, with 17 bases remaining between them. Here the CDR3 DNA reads TGTGCCAGCAGTTTACGTTCCCCAGAGTCGGGTCAGCCCCAGCATTTT. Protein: CASSLRSPESGQPQHF.

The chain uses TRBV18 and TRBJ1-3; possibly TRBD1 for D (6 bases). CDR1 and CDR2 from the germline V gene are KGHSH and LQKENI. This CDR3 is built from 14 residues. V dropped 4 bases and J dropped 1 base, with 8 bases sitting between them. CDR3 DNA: TGTGCCAGCTCACTACAGGGTTCTGGAAACACCATATATTTT. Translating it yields CASSLQGSGNTIYF.

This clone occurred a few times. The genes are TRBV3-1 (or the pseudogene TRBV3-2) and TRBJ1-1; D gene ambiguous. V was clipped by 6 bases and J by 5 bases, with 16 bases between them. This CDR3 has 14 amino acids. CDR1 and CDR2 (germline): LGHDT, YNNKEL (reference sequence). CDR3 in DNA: TGTGCCAGCAGTCCCACGGTAGGGAGGACTGAAGCTTTCTTT. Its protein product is CASSPTVGRTEAFF.

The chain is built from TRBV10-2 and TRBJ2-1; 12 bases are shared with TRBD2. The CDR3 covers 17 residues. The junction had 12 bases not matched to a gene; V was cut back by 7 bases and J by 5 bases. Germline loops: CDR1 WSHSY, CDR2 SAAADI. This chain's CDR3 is CASTRTSGVTIDNEQFF. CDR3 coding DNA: TGCGCCAGCACTAGGACTAGCGGGGTGACGATTGACAATGAGCAGTTCTTC.

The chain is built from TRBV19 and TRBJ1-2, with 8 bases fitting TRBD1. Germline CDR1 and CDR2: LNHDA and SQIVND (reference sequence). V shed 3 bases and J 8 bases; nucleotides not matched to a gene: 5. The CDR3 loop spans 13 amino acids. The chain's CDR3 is CASSIGSGGGYTF. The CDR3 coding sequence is TGTGCCAGTAGTATTGGATCAGGGGGCGGCTACACCTTC.

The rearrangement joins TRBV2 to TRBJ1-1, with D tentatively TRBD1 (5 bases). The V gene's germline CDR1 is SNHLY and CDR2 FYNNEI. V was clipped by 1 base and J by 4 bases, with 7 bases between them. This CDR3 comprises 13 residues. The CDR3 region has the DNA TGTGCCAGCAGTGAAGACAGGACCACTGAAGCTTTCTTT. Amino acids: CASSEDRTTEAFF.

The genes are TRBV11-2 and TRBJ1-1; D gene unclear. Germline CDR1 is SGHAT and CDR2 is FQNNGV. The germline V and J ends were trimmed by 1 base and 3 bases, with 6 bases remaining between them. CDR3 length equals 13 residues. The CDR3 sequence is CASSLGLDTEAFF. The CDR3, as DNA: TGTGCCAGCAGCTTAGGGCTGGACACTGAAGCTTTCTTT.

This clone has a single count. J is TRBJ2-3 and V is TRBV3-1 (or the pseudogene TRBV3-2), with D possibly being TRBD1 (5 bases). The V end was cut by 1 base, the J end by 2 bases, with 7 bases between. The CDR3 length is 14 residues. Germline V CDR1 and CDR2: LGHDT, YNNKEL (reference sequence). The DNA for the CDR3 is TGTGCCAGCAGCCAAGGGACAAACACAGATACGCAGTATTTT. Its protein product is CASSQGTNTDTQYF.

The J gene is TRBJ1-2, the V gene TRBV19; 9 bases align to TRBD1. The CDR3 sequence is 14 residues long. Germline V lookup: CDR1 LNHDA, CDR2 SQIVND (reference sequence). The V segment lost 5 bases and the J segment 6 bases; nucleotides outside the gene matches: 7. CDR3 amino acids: CASSARDRVNGYTF. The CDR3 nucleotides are TGTGCCAGTAGTGCCCGGGACAGGGTAAATGGCTACACCTTC.

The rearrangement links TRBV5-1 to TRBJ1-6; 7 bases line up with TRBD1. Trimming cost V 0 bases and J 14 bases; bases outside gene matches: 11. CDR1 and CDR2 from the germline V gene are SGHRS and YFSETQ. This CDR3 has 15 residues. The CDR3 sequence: CASSLGQGLIDTLHF. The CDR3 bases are TGCGCCAGCAGCTTGGGACAGGGCCTCATAGATACCCTCCACTTT.

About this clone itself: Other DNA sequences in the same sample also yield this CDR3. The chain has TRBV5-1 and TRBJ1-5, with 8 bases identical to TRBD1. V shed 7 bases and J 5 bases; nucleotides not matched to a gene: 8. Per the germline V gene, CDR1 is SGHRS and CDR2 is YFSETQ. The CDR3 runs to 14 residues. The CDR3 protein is CASSSGQGDQPQHF. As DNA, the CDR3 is TGCGCCAGCTCATCAGGACAGGGTGATCAGCCCCAGCATTTT.

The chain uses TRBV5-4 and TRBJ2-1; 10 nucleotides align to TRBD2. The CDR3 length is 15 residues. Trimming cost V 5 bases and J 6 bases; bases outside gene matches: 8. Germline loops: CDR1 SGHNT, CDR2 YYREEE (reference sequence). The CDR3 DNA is TGTGCCAGCAGTTGGTCTAGCGGGGGCTTCAATGAGCAGTTCTTC. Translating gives CASSWSSGGFNEQFF.

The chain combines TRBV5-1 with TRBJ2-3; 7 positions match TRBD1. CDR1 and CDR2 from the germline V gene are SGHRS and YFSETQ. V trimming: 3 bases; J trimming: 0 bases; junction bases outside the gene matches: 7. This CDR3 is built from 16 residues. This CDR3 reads CASSSGDSASTDTQYF. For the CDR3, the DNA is TGCGCCAGCAGCTCAGGGGACAGTGCTAGCACAGATACGCAGTATTTT.

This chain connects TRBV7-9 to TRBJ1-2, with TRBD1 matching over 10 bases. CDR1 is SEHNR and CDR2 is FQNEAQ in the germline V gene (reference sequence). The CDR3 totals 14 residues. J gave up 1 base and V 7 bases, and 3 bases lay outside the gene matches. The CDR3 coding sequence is TGTGCCAGCATCGGGACAGGGGATAACTATGGCTACACCTTC. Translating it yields CASIGTGDNYGYTF.

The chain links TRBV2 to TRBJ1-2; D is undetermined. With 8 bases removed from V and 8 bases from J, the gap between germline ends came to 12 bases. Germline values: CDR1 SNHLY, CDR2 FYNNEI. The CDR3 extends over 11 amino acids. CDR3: CASRQGWGYTF. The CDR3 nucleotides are TGTGCCAGCCGACAAGGCTGGGGCTACACCTTC.

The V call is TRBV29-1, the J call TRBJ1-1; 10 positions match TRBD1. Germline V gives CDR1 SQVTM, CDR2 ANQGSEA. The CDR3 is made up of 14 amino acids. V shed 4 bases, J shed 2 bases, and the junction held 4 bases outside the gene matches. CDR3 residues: CSVAGTGVNTEAFF. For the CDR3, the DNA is TGCAGCGTTGCCGGGACAGGGGTTAACACTGAAGCTTTCTTT.

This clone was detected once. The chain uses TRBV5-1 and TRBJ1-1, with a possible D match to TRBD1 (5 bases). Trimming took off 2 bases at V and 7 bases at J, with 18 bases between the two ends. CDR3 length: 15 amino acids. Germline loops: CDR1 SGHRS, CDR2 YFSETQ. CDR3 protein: CASSFDFFGAGEAFF. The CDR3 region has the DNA TGCGCCAGCAGCTTCGACTTCTTTGGGGCAGGTGAAGCTTTCTTT.

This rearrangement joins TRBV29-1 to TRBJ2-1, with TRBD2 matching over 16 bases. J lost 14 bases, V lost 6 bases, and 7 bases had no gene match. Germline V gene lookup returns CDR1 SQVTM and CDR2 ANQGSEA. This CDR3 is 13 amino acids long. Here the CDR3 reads CSVIGTSGGAKFF. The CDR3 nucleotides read TGCAGCGTGATCGGGACTAGCGGGGGGGCCAAGTTCTTC.